The clone carrying this T cell receptor beta chain was found many times. Its antigen is currently unknown. This sample's time point: newly diagnosed GD, antithyroid drugs for less than 3 months. The TCR library was prepared using RNA isolated from PBMCs. This sample stems from a study of regulatory T cells in long-lasting Graves disease. Findings and caveats of the study: Persistent disease showed a preference for TRBV28, TRBJ1-2 and TRBJ2-5.

This CDR3 spans 16 amino acids. The V gene's germline CDR1 is ENHRY and CDR2 SYGVKD. V shed 3 bases, J shed 2 bases, and the junction held 8 bases outside the gene matches. Through Arm-PCR of CDR3 regions and iRepertoire HTBI primers, TCR beta libraries were built. TCRdb re-analysed the multiplex PCR reads in MiXCR, keeping a single row per CDR3 protein. This sample has some 600,000 distinct CDR3 sequences, with approximately 16% found just once. These records were also assigned to another study, of T cells in Graves' hyperthyroidism and ophthalmopathy.

This TCR was sampled from a man between 18 and 35 years old with Graves disease. The specimen comprised peripheral blood mononuclear cells (PBMCs), sampled at new diagnosis, from a patient treated with antithyroid drugs. The gene calls are TRBV10-3 and TRBJ2-7; 9 bases are shared with TRBD2. Written as DNA, the CDR3 is TGTGCCATCAGTGATGGGGGCGGGAGGGGGACCTACGAGCAGTACTTC. Protein product: CAISDGGGRGTYEQYF.